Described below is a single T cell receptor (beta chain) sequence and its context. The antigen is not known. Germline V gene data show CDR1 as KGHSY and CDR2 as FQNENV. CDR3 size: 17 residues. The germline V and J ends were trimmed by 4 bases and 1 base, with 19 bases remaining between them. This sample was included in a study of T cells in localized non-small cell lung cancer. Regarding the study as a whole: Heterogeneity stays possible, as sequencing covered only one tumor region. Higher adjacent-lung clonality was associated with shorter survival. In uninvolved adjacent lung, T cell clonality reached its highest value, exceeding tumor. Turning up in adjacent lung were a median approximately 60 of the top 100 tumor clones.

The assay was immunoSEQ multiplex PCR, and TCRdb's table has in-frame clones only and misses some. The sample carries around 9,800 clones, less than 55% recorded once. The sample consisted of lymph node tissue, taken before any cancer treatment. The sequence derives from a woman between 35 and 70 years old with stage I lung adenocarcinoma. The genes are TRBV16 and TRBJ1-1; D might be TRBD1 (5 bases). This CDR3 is CASSPPRSGPRNTEAFF. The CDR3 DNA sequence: TGTGCCAGCAGCCCCCCTAGGTCAGGGCCCCGGAACACTGAAGCTTTCTTT.